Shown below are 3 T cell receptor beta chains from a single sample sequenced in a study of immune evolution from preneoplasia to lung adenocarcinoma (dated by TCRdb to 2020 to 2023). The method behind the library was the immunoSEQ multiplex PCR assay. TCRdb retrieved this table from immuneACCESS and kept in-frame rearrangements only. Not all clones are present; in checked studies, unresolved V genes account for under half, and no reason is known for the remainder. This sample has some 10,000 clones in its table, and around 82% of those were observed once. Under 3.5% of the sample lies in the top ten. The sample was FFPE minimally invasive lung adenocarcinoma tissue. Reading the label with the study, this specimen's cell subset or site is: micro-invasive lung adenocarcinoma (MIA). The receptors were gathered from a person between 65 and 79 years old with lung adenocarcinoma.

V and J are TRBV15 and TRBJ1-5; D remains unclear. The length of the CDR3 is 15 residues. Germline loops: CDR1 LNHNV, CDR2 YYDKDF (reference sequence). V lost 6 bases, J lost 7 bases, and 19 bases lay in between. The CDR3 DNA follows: TGTGCCACCAGGATTGGTGGACGGGAAGGCCAGCCCCAGCATTTT. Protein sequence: CATRIGGREGQPQHF.

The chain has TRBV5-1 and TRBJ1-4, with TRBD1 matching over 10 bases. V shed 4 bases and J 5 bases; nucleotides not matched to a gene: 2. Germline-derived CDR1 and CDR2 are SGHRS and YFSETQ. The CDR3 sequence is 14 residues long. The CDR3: CASSQGQGNEKLFF. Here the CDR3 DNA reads TGCGCCAGCAGCCAGGGACAGGGGAATGAAAAACTGTTTTTT.

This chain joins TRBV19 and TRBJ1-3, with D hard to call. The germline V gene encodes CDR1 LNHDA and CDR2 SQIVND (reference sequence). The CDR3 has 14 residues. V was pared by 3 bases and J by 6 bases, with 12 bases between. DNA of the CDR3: TGTGCCAGTAGTATGCCCGGAACCCTAAACACCATATATTTT. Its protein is CASSMPGTLNTIYF.